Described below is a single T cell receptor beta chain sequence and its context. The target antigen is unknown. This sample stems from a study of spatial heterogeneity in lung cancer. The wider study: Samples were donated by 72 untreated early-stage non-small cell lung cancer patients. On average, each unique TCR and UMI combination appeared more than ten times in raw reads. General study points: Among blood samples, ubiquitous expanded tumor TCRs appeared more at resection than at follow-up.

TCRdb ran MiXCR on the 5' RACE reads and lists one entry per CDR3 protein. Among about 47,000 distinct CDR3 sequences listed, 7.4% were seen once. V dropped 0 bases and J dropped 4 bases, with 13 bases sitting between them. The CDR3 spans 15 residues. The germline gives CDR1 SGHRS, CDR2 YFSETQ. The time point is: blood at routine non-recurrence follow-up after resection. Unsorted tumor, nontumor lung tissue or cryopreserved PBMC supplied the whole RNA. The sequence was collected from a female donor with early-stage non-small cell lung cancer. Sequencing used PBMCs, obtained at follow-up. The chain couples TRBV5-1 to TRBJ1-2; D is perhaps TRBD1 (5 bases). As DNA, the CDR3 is TGCGCCAGCAGCTTGGCCCCAGGGACTGGCTATGGCTACACCTTC. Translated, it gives CASSLAPGTGYGYTF. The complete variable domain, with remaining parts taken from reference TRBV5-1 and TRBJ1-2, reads KAGVTQTPRYLIKTRGQQVTLSCSPISGHRSVSWYQQTPGQGLQFLFEYFSETQRNKGNFPGRFSGRQFSNSRSEMNVSTLELGDSALYLCASSLAPGTGYGYTFGSGTRLTVV.